The rows below give T cell receptor beta chains drawn from one sample of a study of T cell responses to AZD1222 COVID-19 vaccine. The table came from immunoSEQ multiplex PCR; TCRdb's copy has only in-frame clones and leaves some out. This table has more than 80,000 clones, roughly 90% appearing once. The specimen comprised peripheral blood, sampled on day 0 of AZD1222 vaccination. The receptors here all came from an adult in good health. Both conserved end residues are part of each CDR3. A D gene is named only where the DNA matches it firmly. For some rows the clone size is stated as once, few or many, or as a class when expanded; others skip it.

TRBJ1-3 | - | TRBV9 | - | TGTGCCAGCAGCGTTGGAAACACCATATATTTT | CASSVGNTIYF
TRBJ1-1 | TRBD1 | TRBV28 | - | TGTGCCAGCAGTTCCCGGACAGGGTTAGCTCGGGGCACTGAAGCTTTCTTT | CASSSRTGLARGTEAFF
TRBJ2-5 | - | TRBV19 | - | TGTGCCAGTTTTGGGCCCCCTTCGTACTTC | CASFGPPSYF
TRBJ2-1 | TRBD2 | TRBV7-2 | - | TGTGCCAGCAGCTTAGTAGTTCTAGCGGGAGGCTATGAGCAGTTCTTC | CASSLVVLAGGYEQFF
TRBJ2-5 | TRBD2 | TRBV14 | - | TGTGCCAGCAGCCTCGGACTAGCGGAGACCCAGTACTTC | CASSLGLAETQYF
TRBJ1-2 | TRBD1 | TRBV5-5 | - | TGTGCCAGCAGCGGACAGGGTAGCTATGGCTACACCTTC | CASSGQGSYGYTF
TRBJ1-2 | - | TRBV20-1 | - | TGCAGTGCTACAAACTACAATGGCTACACCTTC | CSATNYNGYTF
TRBJ1-2 | TRBD1 | TRBV6-6 | - | TGTGCCAGCAGTCGCTCGGGGACAGGGGACCCACCGGACTATGGCTACACCTTC | CASSRSGTGDPPDYGYTF
TRBJ1-6 | - | TRBV3-1/TRBV3-2 | - | TGTGCCAGCAGCCAAGCTTTTGGAGATTCACCCCTCCACTTT | CASSQAFGDSPLHF
TRBJ2-3 | - | TRBV5-5 | - | TGTGCCAGCAGCATGAGCACAGATACGCAGTATTTT | CASSMSTDTQYF
TRBJ1-1 | - | TRBV6-5 | - | TGTGCCAGCAGTTTGGGGGGAACGAACACTGAAGCTTTCTTT | CASSLGGTNTEAFF
TRBJ1-5 | TRBD1 | TRBV6-1 | - | TGTGCCAGCAGTGAAGCCGGACAGGGCCCTCAGCCCCAGCATTTT | CASSEAGQGPQPQHF
TRBJ1-5 | - | TRBV19 | few | TGTGCCAGTAGGGAAGACAGATATAGCAATCAGCCCCAGCATTTT | CASREDRYSNQPQHF
TRBJ1-1 | - | TRBV27 | once | TGTGCCAGCAGTTTCGGCAGCTTTGCCAGAAACACTGAAGCTTTCTTT | CASSFGSFARNTEAFF
TRBJ2-5 | - | TRBV5-1 | - | TGCGCCAGCAGCTTCAATCCGCTAGAGACCCAGTACTTC | CASSFNPLETQYF
TRBJ1-1 | TRBD1 | TRBV7-2 | - | TGTGCCAGCAGCCCCGACAGGGCGAACACTGAAGCTTTCTTT | CASSPDRANTEAFF
TRBJ1-5 | TRBD1 | TRBV27 | - | TGTGCCAGCAGCTCGACAGGGGCTCAGCCCCAGCATTTT | CASSSTGAQPQHF
TRBJ2-5 | - | TRBV6-2/TRBV6-3 | - | TGTGCCAGCAGTTACTTTGAGTGGACCCAGTACTTC | CASSYFEWTQYF
TRBJ2-1 | TRBD1 | TRBV7-3 | - | TGTGCCAGCAGCCCGGACAGGGGAATATACGATGAGCAGTTCTTC | CASSPDRGIYDEQFF
TRBJ1-2 | - | TRBV27 | - | TGTGCCAGCAGTCCCGTCCAGAACTATGGCTACACCTTC | CASSPVQNYGYTF
TRBJ2-3 | TRBD2 | TRBV6-2/TRBV6-3 | - | TGTGCCAGCAGTTACTCGGTTTCAGGGACTAGCGGGAAAGCAGATACGCAGTATTTT | CASSYSVSGTSGKADTQYF
TRBJ1-3 | TRBD1 | TRBV19 | - | TGTGCCAGTTTGGGGACAGGGAGAAACACCATATATTTT | CASLGTGRNTIYF
TRBJ2-7 | - | TRBV18 | - | TGTGCCAGCTCACCCCCCCAAACTGAGACCTACGAGCAGTACTTC | CASSPPQTETYEQYF
TRBJ2-5 | - | TRBV7-3 | - | TGTGCCAGCAGCTTAATAGGGGGGACATCCCAAGAGACCCAGTACTTC | CASSLIGGTSQETQYF
TRBJ2-5 | - | TRBV7-9 | - | TGTGCCAGCAGCTCAGAAGAGACCCAGTACTTC | CASSSEETQYF
TRBJ2-7 | - | TRBV3-1/TRBV3-2 | - | TGTGCCAGCAGCCAAGATATCTCCTGGCGCCCGGGGTACGAGCAGTACTTC | CASSQDISWRPGYEQYF
TRBJ2-7 | - | TRBV7-9 | - | TGTGCCAGCAGCTACGAAGGTAGGGTCTACGAGCAGTACTTC | CASSYEGRVYEQYF
TRBJ2-1 | TRBD1 | TRBV29-1 | - | TGCAGCGCTATTTCAGGGGGCATTTACAATGAGCAGTTCTTC | CSAISGGIYNEQFF
TRBJ2-1 | - | TRBV7-3 | - | TGTGCCAGCAGCTTAATGGGACGTAGCTCCTACAATGAGCAGTTCTTC | CASSLMGRSSYNEQFF